The 20 T cell receptor beta chains below come from one sample, sequenced in a study of CD8+ T cells in alopecia areata. The sequencing template was cDNA reverse transcribed from extracted RNA. Generated by immunoSEQ multiplex PCR, the TCRdb table keeps only in-frame clones and is missing some. The data show around 110,000 clones, none appearing only once, with less than 20% held by the ten largest. Sequenced sample: lesional skin. The receptors derive from a C3H/HeJ mouse with alopecia areata. The strain bears MHC haplotype H2-k.

Comments on this clone: Germline and genes: mouse. Read coverage stops 4 residues before the CDR3 terminus; the germline J gene supplies the remainder. The V call is TRBV5, the J call TRBJ2-1, with D perhaps matching TRBD1 (6 bases). V lost 2 bases, J lost 5 bases, and 10 bases lay in between. This CDR3 has 14 amino acids. Per the germline V gene, CDR1 is LGHNA and CDR2 is YNLKQL (reference sequence). CDR3 sequence: CASSQMRGNAEQFF. The DNA read from the CDR3 is TGTGCCAGCAGCCAAATGAGGGGGAATGCT.

With respect to this clone: These gene names are mouse names. The read terminates 4 residues ahead of where the CDR3 ends, so the germline J gene completes it. The chain uses TRBV29 and TRBJ2-7, with a weak D call TRBD1 (5 bases). Trimming cost V 6 bases and J 0 bases, with 9 bases left between them. CDR1 and CDR2 from the germline V gene are MSHET and SYDVDS. There are 13 residues in the CDR3. The DNA read from the CDR3 is TGTGCTAGCAGAGGACAAAGCTCCTAT. This translates into CASRGQSSY. The whole CDR3 protein is CASRGQSSYEQYF. Using reference TRBV29 and TRBJ2-7 for the parts outside the CDR3, the full variable domain is DMKVTQMPRYLIKRMGENVLLECGQDMSHETMYWYRQDPGLGLQLIYISYDVDSNSEGDIPKGYRVSRKKREHFSLILDSAKTNQTSVYFCASRGQSSYEQYFGPGTRLTVL.

On this clone: Mouse names are used for the genes. The read comes to an end 4 residues before the CDR3 does, leaving the germline J gene to fill in the end. This chain connects TRBV19 to TRBJ1-4; tentative D call: TRBD1 (6 bases). This CDR3 has 15 amino acids. Germline assignment: CDR1 FNHDT and CDR2 SITEND (reference sequence). The V gene lost 2 bases and the J gene lost 2 bases, with 10 bases spanning the gap. The CDR3 bases that were read are TGTGCCAGCAGTATTTGGGGGGGCTCCAACGAA. It codes for CASSIWGGSNE. The full CDR3 reads CASSIWGGSNERLFF.

There are many counts of this clone. Genes and germline come from the mouse. The observed sequence ends 4 residues before the CDR3 terminus, with the missing tail filled in from the germline J gene. The rearrangement uses TRBV13-3 and TRBJ1-1; tentative D call: TRBD1 (5 bases). Per the germline V gene, CDR1 is NNHDY and CDR2 is SYVADS. This CDR3 is built from 13 residues. The CDR3 loop is CASSEPQGPEVFF. The CDR3 DNA, read in part, is TGTGCCAGCAGTGAGCCCCAGGGCCCA.

This clone was seen a handful of times. Gene names and germline match the mouse. From the germline J gene comes the end of the CDR3, since the read stops 4 residues before it. The chain joins TRBV13-3 to TRBJ1-1; D possibly corresponds to TRBD1 (6 bases). The CDR3 runs to 16 residues. Germline CDR1 is NNHDY and CDR2 is SYVADS. V was shortened by 0 bases and J by 0 bases, with 12 bases between the two germline ends. CDR3 DNA (partial): TGTGCCAGCAGTGATGCAGGGACACATGCAAACACA. Encoded protein: CASSDAGTHANT. The entire CDR3 sequence reads CASSDAGTHANTEVFF.

This clone was observed a few times. The genes and germline here are from mouse. CDR3 amino acids: CASSDAGGFYAEQFF. The covered CDR3 bases are TGTGCCAGCAGTGATGCAGGGGGCTTCTATGCT. The chain uses TRBV13-1 and TRBJ2-1; 8 bases are a match to TRBD1. The CDR3 end is not reached by the read, which stops 4 residues before it; the germline J gene fills it in. CDR1 NSHNY and CDR2 SYGAGN come from the germline V gene. The CDR3 loop spans 15 amino acids. Losses at the gene ends were 0 bases for V and 3 bases for J; bases not matched to a gene: 2.

This clone was seen more than once but under ten times. A read error may account for a junction end that differs from germline. Mouse gene names apply. The part of the CDR3 DNA that was read is TGTGCCAGCAGTGATGCGAACAGA. Encoded protein: CASSDANR. The CDR3 as a whole reads CASSDANREVFF. The V and J genes are TRBV13-3 and TRBJ1-1; the D is unclear. The missing CDR3 end, 4 residues past where the read stops, is filled in from the germline J gene. The length of the CDR3 is 12 residues. Germline CDR1 is NNHDY and CDR2 is SYVADS.

This clone came up many times. Gene names and germline refer to mouse. The read terminates 4 residues before the CDR3 end, so the remaining end is supplied by the germline J gene. The chain carries TRBV1 and TRBJ2-3; 7 bases fit TRBD2. The CDR3 is made up of 15 amino acids. The germline gives CDR1 NSQYPW, CDR2 LRSPGD (reference sequence). The V gene end was trimmed by 2 bases and the J gene end by 0 bases; junction bases not matched to a gene: 2. CDR3 DNA (partial): TGCACCTGCAGTGCACTGGGGGAAAGTGCAGAA. It translates to CTCSALGESAE. The entire CDR3 protein is CTCSALGESAETLYF.

In its sample, this clone was seen a few times. Here the gene names and germline are mouse. The CDR3 end lies 4 residues beyond the end of the read and is filled in from the germline J gene. The V and J genes are TRBV16 and TRBJ2-2; maybe TRBD1 (6 bases). V shed 4 bases and J shed 0 bases, with 12 bases lying between them. Looked up from germline, CDR1 is SGHSA and CDR2 is FRNQAP. The CDR3 has 16 residues. The covered CDR3 bases are TGTGCAAGCAGCTCAAACAGGGCCTCAAACACCGGG. This encodes CASSSNRASNTG. The whole CDR3 reads CASSSNRASNTGQLYF.

In regard to this clone: Genes here carry mouse names. The read ends 4 residues shy of where the CDR3 ends; the end is completed using the germline J gene. V is TRBV1 and J is TRBJ2-1, with 9 bases identical to TRBD2. The CDR3 runs 16 residues. V lost 3 bases and J lost 3; bases outside the gene matches: 6. CDR1 and CDR2 (germline): NSQYPW, LRSPGD (reference sequence). Here the CDR3 reads CTCSARLGGAYAEQFF. Incomplete CDR3 DNA: TGCACCTGCAGTGCGAGGCTGGGGGGGGCCTATGCT.

As regards this clone: Gene names denote mouse genes. The CDR3 end falls 4 residues outside the read, so it is completed with the germline J gene. V is TRBV1 and J is TRBJ2-3; 10 bases agree with TRBD2. CDR1 and CDR2 (germline): NSQYPW, LRSPGD (reference sequence). The CDR3 is 17 residues long. Trimming at V came to 0 bases and at J to 0 bases, leaving 3 bases not matched to a gene. The CDR3 protein is CTCSAEGLGFSAETLYF. The sequenced part of the CDR3 DNA is TGCACCTGCAGTGCAGAGGGACTGGGGTTTAGTGCAGAA.

This clone showed up many times. Germline and genes: mouse. The observed sequence ends 4 residues before the CDR3 terminus, with the missing tail filled in from the germline J gene. This chain uses TRBV13-3 with TRBJ2-3; possibly TRBD1 for D (5 bases). The germline V gene encodes CDR1 NNHDY and CDR2 SYVADS. The length of the CDR3 is 14 residues. The germline V and J ends were trimmed by 5 bases and 1 base, with 11 bases remaining between them. The chain's CDR3 is CASRVRAGAETLYF. The CDR3 bases that were read are TGTGCCAGCAGAGTCAGGGCGGGTGCAGAA.

Remarks on this clone: Any gene name here is a mouse gene name. The read halts 4 residues ahead of the CDR3 end, with the missing end drawn from the germline J gene. This chain uses TRBV1 with TRBJ1-4; 10 bases agree with TRBD1. Germline CDR1 is NSQYPW and CDR2 is LRSPGD (reference sequence). V lost 0 bases and J lost 2; bases outside the gene matches: 3. The CDR3 loop spans 17 amino acids. The part of the CDR3 DNA that was read is TGCACCTGCAGTGCAGATCGGGGACAGGGGTCCAACGAA. As protein: CTCSADRGQGSNE. The full CDR3 protein reads CTCSADRGQGSNERLFF.

This clone was found many times. Gene names and germline refer to mouse. The CDR3 end falls 4 residues outside the read, so it is completed with the germline J gene. The V gene is TRBV13-1, the J gene TRBJ2-7; TRBD2 matches at 10 bases. In germline, CDR1 is NSHNY, CDR2 SYGAGN. The CDR3 totals 12 residues. The CDR3 DNA, read in part, is TGTGCCAGCAAGACTGGGGGGTAT. This encodes CASKTGGY. The whole CDR3 is CASKTGGYEQYF.

The sample holds a few counts of this clone. Any gene name here is a mouse gene name. The CDR3 end lies 4 residues beyond the end of the read and is filled in from the germline J gene. This sequence joins TRBV13-1 and TRBJ2-1; 10 bases align to TRBD2. V trimming: 1 base; J trimming: 2 bases; junction bases outside the gene matches: 3. Germline loops: CDR1 NSHNY, CDR2 SYGAGN. CDR3 length equals 16 residues. CDR3 DNA, as far as it was read: TGTGCCAGCAGTGATCGGGACTGGGGAGACTATGCT. Amino acid sequence: CASSDRDWGDYA. The entire CDR3 reads CASSDRDWGDYAEQFF.

A note on this clone: Gene names and germline match the mouse. The read halts 4 residues ahead of the CDR3 end, with the missing end drawn from the germline J gene. The V gene is TRBV19, the J gene TRBJ1-2, with 8 bases identical to TRBD1. The CDR3 has 13 amino acids. Germline V lookup: CDR1 FNHDT, CDR2 SITEND (reference sequence). V lost 6 bases and J lost 3; bases outside the gene matches: 4. CDR3: CASTSQGDSDYTF. The CDR3 bases that were read are TGTGCCAGCACTTCACAGGGGGACTCC.

This clone was observed a handful of times. The germline and genes are mouse ones. Sequencing ends 4 residues short of the CDR3 end; the germline J gene provides the rest. The chain links TRBV1 to TRBJ2-1; D possibly corresponds to TRBD1 (5 bases). CDR1 NSQYPW and CDR2 LRSPGD come from the germline V gene (reference sequence). This CDR3 region has 16 residues. The V and J ends lost 1 base and 0 bases respectively, with 10 bases between them. The CDR3 loop is CTCSAAPTDNYAEQFF. Partial CDR3 DNA: TGCACCTGCAGTGCAGCTCCGACAGATAACTATGCT.

This clone was counted a few times. At residue 12, the translated DNA and the protein in TCRdb do not agree; the protein given here is derived from the DNA. Gene names denote mouse genes. The CDR3 extends 3 residues past the end of the read, so its final part is completed from the germline J gene. The chain recombines TRBV13-3 with TRBJ1-3; D perhaps matches TRBD1 (5 bases). CDR1 and CDR2 (germline): NNHDY, SYVADS. CDR3 length: 15 amino acids. Trimming took 3 bases from V and 2 from J, leaving 12 bases between them. CDR3 amino acids: CASSALGGAGNTLYF. CDR3 DNA, as far as it was read: TGTGCCAGCAGTGCCCTGGGGGGGGCTGGAAATACG.

About this clone: Gene names are the mouse ones. The CDR3 spells CTCSAGQGKGQDTQYF. The CDR3 bases that were read are TGCACCTGCAGTGCAGGACAGGGAAAGGGCCAAGAC. This chain uses TRBV1 with TRBJ2-5; 7 positions agree with TRBD1. Read data end 4 residues before the CDR3 end; the end is taken from the germline J gene. V dropped 1 base and J dropped 2; count of bases not matched to a gene: 6. CDR1 is NSQYPW and CDR2 is LRSPGD in the germline V gene (reference sequence). This CDR3 is built from 16 residues.

This clone appeared many times. Mouse gene names apply. The read terminates 4 residues ahead of where the CDR3 ends, so the germline J gene completes it. The chain couples TRBV13-3 to TRBJ1-4; TRBD1 matches at 9 bases. The CDR3 length is 17 residues. Looked up from germline, CDR1 is NNHDY and CDR2 is SYVADS. J was trimmed by 4 bases and V by 0 bases; bases with no gene match: 7. This CDR3 is CASSDEKGQGNNERLFF. The CDR3 bases that were read are TGTGCCAGCAGTGATGAGAAAGGACAGGGGAACAACGAA.